One T cell receptor beta chain is described in this entry. This specimen comes from a study of blood T cell repertoires in COVID-19. Study at large: Acute and convalescent COVID-19 specimens originated in the United States, Italy and Spain. Sample material is recorded as cDNA or gDNA derived from T cells, B-cell-depleted T cells, or PBMCs.

Germline-derived CDR1 and CDR2 are MGHRA and YSYEKL. This CDR3 is built from 19 residues. J lost 0 bases, V lost 4 bases, and 14 bases had no gene match. Original methodology: Scientists estimated how many nucleated cells there were by amplifying reference gene primers. The table came from immunoSEQ multiplex PCR; TCRdb's copy has only in-frame clones and leaves some out. V, J and clone size were drawn from that table, and D and trimming were deduced from the DNA. The sample records roughly 190,000 clones, under 80% being singletons. This sequence originates from a woman aged 45-60 years with acute or convalescent COVID-19. Sequencing was performed on peripheral blood. The V gene is TRBV4-1, the J gene TRBJ2-1; 8 nucleotides match TRBD2. The CDR3 sequence: CASSLRVPGLVISYNEQFF. The CDR3 bases are TGCGCCAGCAGCCTCAGAGTTCCGGGACTAGTTATCTCCTACAATGAGCAGTTCTTC.